The 30 T cell receptor beta chains in this list originate from one sample, sequenced in a study of shared clonotypes between healthy human individuals. TCRdb keeps only in-frame clones here, not all; method: immunoSEQ multiplex PCR. Found here are 150,000 to 200,000 clones, about 68% of them singletons; the top ten hold roughly 10%. What was sequenced was memory CD4+ T cells sorted from blood. Subset denoted: CD45RA-negative fraction. Source of these receptors: a man younger than 40 in good health.

The genes are TRBV19 and TRBJ2-1; 9 nucleotides line up with TRBD1. The CDR3 contains 16 residues. Unmatched junction bases numbered 8, after V lost 4 bases and J lost 4 bases. In germline, CDR1 is LNHDA, CDR2 SQIVND (reference sequence). CDR3 bases: TGTGCCAGTAGTACGGGACAGGGATGGATATACAATGAGCAGTTCTTC. Its translation is CASSTGQGWIYNEQFF.

The chain uses TRBV6-1 and TRBJ2-2; D remains unclear. This CDR3 is built from 13 residues. In germline, CDR1 is MNHNS, CDR2 SASEGT. V lost 5 bases and J 3 bases, leaving 7 bases between the germline ends. The DNA of the CDR3 is TGTGCCAGCAGTTGGCAACACACCGGGGAGCTGTTTTTT. It encodes CASSWQHTGELFF.

CDR3 region: CASRSGKSNEQFF. CDR3 DNA sequence: TGTGCCAGCCGGAGCGGGAAGAGCAATGAGCAGTTCTTC. The genes are TRBV7-3 and TRBJ2-1, with 7 bases identical to TRBD2. Unmatched junction bases numbered 7, after V lost 8 bases and J lost 6 bases. The CDR3 extends over 13 amino acids. Germline-derived CDR1 and CDR2 are SGHTA and FQGTGA. Filled out from reference TRBV7-3 and TRBJ2-1, the complete variable domain reads GAGVSQTPSNKVTEKGKYVELRCDPISGHTALYWYRQSLGQGPEFLIYFQGTGAADDSGLPNDRFFAVRPEGSVSTLKIQRTERGDSAVYLCASRSGKSNEQFFGPGTRLTVL.

V and J are TRBV5-1 and TRBJ1-5; no reliable D call. There are 13 residues in the CDR3. The germline CDR1 and CDR2 sequences are SGHRS and YFSETQ. With 4 bases removed from V and 4 bases from J, the gap between germline ends came to 9 bases. The CDR3 here is CASSPDGNQPQHF. In DNA, the CDR3 is TGCGCCAGCAGCCCCGACGGTAATCAGCCCCAGCATTTT.

J is TRBJ2-3 and V is TRBV19, with no clear D. Between the trimmed V and J ends, which lost 4 bases and 0 bases, there was a span of 8 bases. The CDR3 has 14 residues. Germline V gene data show CDR1 as LNHDA and CDR2 as SQIVND (reference sequence). Here the CDR3 reads CASSSKTSTDTQYF. The CDR3 nucleotides read TGTGCCAGTAGTAGCAAGACTAGCACAGATACGCAGTATTTT.

This chain links TRBV6-4 with TRBJ1-5, with 10 nucleotides matching TRBD1. Germline V gene sequence: CDR1 MRHNA, CDR2 SNTAGT. The CDR3 runs 14 residues. V was pared by 4 bases and J by 5 bases, with 2 bases of the junction left unmatched. CDR3 sequence (DNA): TGTGCCAGCAGTGTAGGGACAGGGGATCAGCCCCAGCATTTT. As protein: CASSVGTGDQPQHF.

This clone was recorded a few times. The rearrangement joins TRBV7-9 to TRBJ1-4; possibly TRBD1 for D (6 bases). The V and J ends lost 1 base and 7 bases respectively, with 19 bases between them. Germline CDR1 reads SEHNR; CDR2 reads FQNEAQ (reference sequence). The CDR3 consists of 17 residues. Here the CDR3 DNA reads TGTGCCAGCAGCTTAGGGCAGGGGAGGGGCGCGAGTGAAAAACTGTTTTTT. Its protein is CASSLGQGRGASEKLFF.

This chain connects TRBV29-1 to TRBJ1-1; weak D call: TRBD1 (6 bases). CDR3 length: 12 amino acids. Germline CDR1 SQVTM, CDR2 ANQGSEA. The germline V and J ends were trimmed by 5 bases and 11 bases, with 18 bases remaining between them. The CDR3 reads CSVRSGGAEAFF. The CDR3 DNA reads as TGCAGCGTTAGGAGTGGGGGCGCAGAGGCTTTCTTT.

This rearrangement joins TRBV2 to TRBJ2-1, with D possibly being TRBD2 (5 bases). Deletions cut 4 bases from V and 12 bases from J, with 19 bases between. The CDR3 spans 14 residues. Germline V gene sequence: CDR1 SNHLY, CDR2 FYNNEI. The CDR3 loop reads CASSVSSDLLGQFF. CDR3 in DNA: TGTGCCAGCAGTGTGAGTAGCGATTTATTGGGGCAGTTCTTC. The entire variable domain, with the rest obtained from reference TRBV2 and TRBJ2-1, is as follows: EPEVTQTPSHQVTQMGQEVILRCVPISNHLYFYWYRQILGQKVEFLVSFYNNEISEKSEIFDDQFSVERPDGSNFTLKIRSTKLEDSAMYFCASSVSSDLLGQFFGPGTRLTVL.

This clone has a single count. CDR3 nucleotide sequence: TGTGCCTGGAGCGGACTGGGGGTCCGTTCTAGCACCTTC. This translates into CAWSGLGVRSSTF. The V call is TRBV30, the J call TRBJ1-2, with D possibly TRBD1 on 5 matching bases. CDR1 is GTSNPN and CDR2 is SVGIG in the germline V gene (reference sequence). The CDR3 has 13 amino acids. Trimming took 3 bases from V and 13 from J, leaving 21 bases between them.

V usage is TRBV15 and J usage is TRBJ2-6; D call uncertain. Per the germline V gene, CDR1 is LNHNV and CDR2 is YYDKDF (reference sequence). V lost 1 base and J lost 3, with 10 bases in between. The CDR3 loop spans 16 amino acids. CDR3 sequence: CATSRVSGVGANVLTF. The CDR3 DNA follows: TGTGCCACCAGCAGAGTATCAGGAGTTGGGGCCAACGTCCTGACTTTC.

This rearrangement joins TRBV10-3 to TRBJ1-4, with D tentatively TRBD1 (5 bases). The CDR3 consists of 17 residues. CDR1 and CDR2 from the germline V gene are ENHRY and SYGVKD. V was clipped by 3 bases and J by 5 bases, with 19 bases between them. CDR3 in amino acids: CAISDRGKAGSNEKLFF. The CDR3 nucleotides read TGTGCCATCAGTGATCGGGGGAAGGCAGGGAGCAATGAAAAACTGTTTTTT.

The count of this clone is one. The chain uses TRBV29-1 and TRBJ2-1; 9 nucleotides align to TRBD1. The junction had 6 bases not matched to a gene; V was cut back by 8 bases and J by 1 base. The length of the CDR3 is 14 residues. The germline gives CDR1 SQVTM, CDR2 ANQGSEA. CDR3 DNA: TGCAGCACCGGGACAGGGTCTTCCTACAATGAGCAGTTCTTC. It encodes CSTGTGSSYNEQFF.

V usage is TRBV5-1 and J usage is TRBJ2-7; possible D gene TRBD1, 6 bases. Trimming removed 2 bases from V and 6 bases from J, with 12 bases in between. The CDR3 has 13 residues. Germline-derived CDR1 and CDR2 are SGHRS and YFSETQ. For the CDR3, the DNA is TGCGCCAGCAGCTTTAGACAGGACGGCGAGCAGTACTTC. This sequence encodes CASSFRQDGEQYF.

This clone was observed a few times. The V gene is TRBV7-6, the J gene TRBJ2-1; D call uncertain. Trimming pared 1 base from V and 7 bases from J, leaving 5 bases between. Per germline, CDR1 SGHVS and CDR2 FNYEAQ. The CDR3 has 12 residues. CDR3 loop: CASSLVQNEQFF. The DNA for the CDR3 is TGTGCCAGCAGCTTAGTACAGAATGAGCAGTTCTTC.

The chain is built from TRBV5-1 and TRBJ1-1; D perhaps matches TRBD1 (5 bases). CDR1 is SGHRS and CDR2 is YFSETQ in the germline V gene. The ends were cut back, 0 bases at V and 0 bases at J, with 15 bases in the middle. CDR3 length equals 17 residues. The chain's CDR3 is CASSLDPSGSMNTEAFF. The CDR3 nucleotides read TGCGCCAGCAGCTTGGACCCCTCAGGGTCCATGAACACTGAAGCTTTCTTT.

This chain uses TRBV29-1 with TRBJ2-2; 9 nucleotides align to TRBD1. After removal of 5 bases from V and 2 bases from J, the junction contained 3 bases not matched to a gene. Germline CDR1 and CDR2: SQVTM and ANQGSEA. The CDR3 covers 14 residues. CDR3 in amino acids: CSVLTGGNTGELFF. In DNA, the CDR3 is TGCAGCGTTTTGACAGGGGGTAACACCGGGGAGCTGTTTTTT.

This rearrangement joins TRBV7-5 to TRBJ2-7; TRBD2 is the table's D call and was not checked against the DNA. TRBV7-5 is classified as a pseudogene. This CDR3 region has 14 residues. The CDR3: CASSLAGVHYEQYF. CDR3 nucleotides: TGTGCCAGCAGCTTAGCGGGGGTGCACTACGAGCAGTACTTC.

The CDR3 protein is CASSQGAQITDTQYF. The CDR3 DNA reads as TGTGCCAGCAGCCAAGGGGCCCAAATCACAGATACGCAGTATTTT. V usage is TRBV7-7 and J usage is TRBJ2-3, with TRBD1 as a possible D gene (5 bases). The germline V and J ends were trimmed by 5 bases and 2 bases, with 14 bases remaining between them. In germline, CDR1 is SSHAT, CDR2 FNYEAQ (reference sequence). The CDR3 runs to 15 residues.

For this clone: Distinct nucleotide sequences in the sample also encode this CDR3. The chain couples TRBV28 to TRBJ1-1; no clear D gene. The CDR3 extends over 13 amino acids. CDR1 MDHEN and CDR2 SYDVKM come from the germline V gene. The V gene lost 3 bases and the J gene lost 5 bases, with 10 bases spanning the gap. The CDR3 DNA is TGTGCCAGCAGTTTCAGTGCGGGAACTGAAGCTTTCTTT. This gives the protein CASSFSAGTEAFF.

The chain uses TRBV5-4 and TRBJ1-3; tentative D call: TRBD1 (5 bases). Between the trimmed V and J ends, which lost 3 bases and 0 bases, there was a span of 13 bases. The germline V gene has CDR1 SGHNT and CDR2 YYREEE (reference sequence). The CDR3 consists of 16 residues. CDR3 amino acids: CASSSDAGFSGNTIYF. CDR3 nucleotides: TGTGCCAGCAGCTCAGATGCAGGGTTCTCTGGAAACACCATATATTTT.

The rearrangement links TRBV5-4 to TRBJ1-5, with 8 bases that match TRBD1. Germline CDR1 reads SGHNT; CDR2 reads YYREEE (reference sequence). The CDR3 loop spans 14 amino acids. J lost 7 bases, V lost 5 bases, and 8 bases had no gene match. CDR3 in DNA: TGTGCCAGCAGTACAGGGGGGGCCGGGCAGCCCCAGCATTTT. Residues: CASSTGGAGQPQHF.

J is TRBJ2-5 and V is TRBV9, with 7 bases matching TRBD2. CDR1 and CDR2 from the germline V gene are SGDLS and YYNGEE. Unmatched junction bases numbered 7, after V lost 0 bases and J lost 5 bases. The CDR3 consists of 15 residues. CDR3 region: CASSVAGLGGETQYF. The CDR3 bases are TGTGCCAGCAGCGTAGCTGGGCTGGGAGGGGAGACCCAGTACTTC.

This chain joins TRBV11-2 and TRBJ2-4; D is perhaps TRBD1 (6 bases). The germline CDR1 and CDR2 sequences are SGHAT and FQNNGV. CDR3 length: 13 amino acids. V was cut by 5 bases and J by 4 bases, with 9 bases left in between. This CDR3 is CASSVDRKNIQYF. CDR3 in DNA: TGTGCCAGCAGCGTGGACAGAAAAAACATTCAGTACTTC.

The chain couples TRBV2 to TRBJ1-5, with D possibly being TRBD1 (5 bases). Trimming shortened V by 6 bases and J by 4 bases, and 10 bases separated the two germline ends. This CDR3 contains 13 residues. Per the germline V gene, CDR1 is SNHLY and CDR2 is FYNNEI. CDR3 in amino acids: CASRGDPNQPQHF. CDR3 DNA: TGTGCCAGCAGGGGGGACCCGAATCAGCCCCAGCATTTT.

The rearrangement joins TRBV11-1 to TRBJ2-7; D gene unclear. The length of the CDR3 is 13 residues. The germline V gene encodes CDR1 SGHAT and CDR2 FQDESV (reference sequence). V was pared by 6 bases and J by 5 bases, with 14 bases between. The CDR3 sequence is CASSPARINEQYF. DNA of the CDR3: TGTGCCAGCAGTCCTGCCAGGATCAACGAGCAGTACTTC.

V and J are TRBV14 and TRBJ2-1; TRBD1 aligns across 8 bases. The junction had 14 bases not matched to a gene; V was cut back by 4 bases and J by 0 bases. The germline gives CDR1 SGHDN, CDR2 FVKESK. The CDR3 loop spans 19 amino acids. The CDR3 bases are TGTGCCAGCAGCCTCCGACAGGGGTCGTATTGGAGCTCCTACAATGAGCAGTTCTTC. Translating it yields CASSLRQGSYWSSYNEQFF.

V is TRBV7-2 and J is TRBJ1-5; D may be TRBD1 (6 bases). Germline CDR1 is SGHTA and CDR2 is FQGNSA. The length of the CDR3 is 13 residues. The V and J ends lost 4 bases and 7 bases respectively, with 11 bases between them. CDR3 coding DNA: TGTGCCAGCAGCTCCGAGCAGGGGCAGCCCCAGCATTTT. It encodes CASSSEQGQPQHF.

The V call is TRBV9, the J call TRBJ2-3; TRBD2 aligns across 10 bases. This CDR3 spans 17 amino acids. The germline gives CDR1 SGDLS, CDR2 YYNGEE. The ends lost 0 bases at V and 5 bases at J; junction bases unmatched: 9. The CDR3 coding sequence is TGTGCCAGCAGCGTAGACTTTGATAGCGGGAGGTTAGATACGCAGTATTTT. Translation: CASSVDFDSGRLDTQYF.

The V gene is TRBV14, the J gene TRBJ1-4; 7 positions match TRBD1. CDR3 length: 15 residues. Per germline, CDR1 SGHDN and CDR2 FVKESK. J gave up 5 bases and V 4 bases, and 7 bases lay outside the gene matches. The CDR3 DNA sequence: TGTGCCAGCAGCCCACGGGACAGACCGAATGAAAAACTGTTTTTT. Translating it yields CASSPRDRPNEKLFF.